This TCR beta chain was sequenced during a study of blood T cell repertoires in COVID-19. Turning to this clone: The sample has other DNA sequences that encode this CDR3 too.

Trimming pared 5 bases from V and 6 bases from J, leaving 20 bases between. This CDR3 is built from 16 residues. Germline V gene sequence: CDR1 LNHDA, CDR2 SQIVND (reference sequence). The method was immunoSEQ multiplex PCR; TCRdb's version includes in-frame clones alone and lacks a portion of them. The table has about 170,000 clones, 80% to 85% seen once. This TCR came from a human donor with acute or convalescent COVID-19. The donor label of this sample is uncertain. The chain combines TRBV19 with TRBJ1-5, with D possibly TRBD1 on 6 matching bases. Sequences were obtained from peripheral blood. The CDR3 loop is CASSDPGQPRLQPQHF. The CDR3, as DNA: TGTGCCAGTAGTGATCCCGGACAGCCGAGACTTCAGCCCCAGCATTTT.